At least ten counts were recorded for the clone carrying this TCR beta chain. Time point here: pre-sensitization, week 0. Treatment defined: therapeutic diphenylcyclopropenone sensitization with weekly scalp DPC. This sample was included in a study of human T cells and chemical hapten exposure. The V and J ends lost 6 bases and 1 base respectively, with 24 bases between them. This CDR3 contains 17 residues. CDR1 SQVTM and CDR2 ANQGSEA come from the germline V gene. One entry per CDR3 protein, called by TCRdb with MiXCR from the RACE reads. The sample has approximately 400,000 distinct CDR3 sequences, roughly 5.3% seen once.

Sequenced here: whole blood, sampled in connection with sensitization to the hapten diphenylcyclopropenone (DPC). The genes are TRBV29-1 and TRBJ1-1; the D is unclear. The sequence derives from a woman aged 45-60 years with alopecia areata. Some clones in this sample may be carry-over from other donors' samples. The CDR3, as DNA: TGCAGCGTCGCTTGGGCAGGTTATGGGAAGGCGAACACTGAAGCTTTCTTT. It yields the protein CSVAWAGYGKANTEAFF.